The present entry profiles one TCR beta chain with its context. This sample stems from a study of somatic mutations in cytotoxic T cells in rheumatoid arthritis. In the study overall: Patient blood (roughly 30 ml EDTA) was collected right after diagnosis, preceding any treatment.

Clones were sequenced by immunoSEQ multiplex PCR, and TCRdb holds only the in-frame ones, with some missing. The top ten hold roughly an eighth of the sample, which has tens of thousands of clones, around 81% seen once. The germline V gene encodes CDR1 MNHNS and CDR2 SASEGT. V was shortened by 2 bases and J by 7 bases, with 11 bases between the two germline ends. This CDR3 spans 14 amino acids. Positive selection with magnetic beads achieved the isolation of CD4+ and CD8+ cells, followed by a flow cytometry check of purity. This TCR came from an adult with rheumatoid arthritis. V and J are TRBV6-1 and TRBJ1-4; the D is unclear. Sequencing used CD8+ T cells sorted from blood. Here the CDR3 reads CASSERVWIEKLFF. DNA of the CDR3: TGTGCCAGCAGTGAAAGGGTATGGATTGAAAAACTGTTTTTT.